The 18 T cell receptor beta chains below come from one sample, sequenced in a study of identical twins. TCRdb redid the calling of the 5' RACE reads with MiXCR, one entry per CDR3 protein. Counted here are approximately 590,000 distinct CDR3 sequences, roughly 9.9% occurring once; the ten biggest clones make up around 3.1%. These data also formed part of another study, on yellow fever vaccine responses in identical twins.

The sequenced sample consisted of PBMCs. Receptor source: a woman younger than 30 in good health.

There are many counts of this clonotype. The rearrangement joins TRBV2 to TRBJ2-1; 7 bases are a match to TRBD2. Unmatched junction bases numbered 8, after V lost 3 bases and J lost 6 bases. Per germline, CDR1 SNHLY and CDR2 FYNNEI. CDR3 length: 15 amino acids. Here the CDR3 DNA reads TGTGCCAGCAGTGATGTACGACTAGCACTCAATGAGCAGTTCTTC. Translating gives CASSDVRLALNEQFF.

This clonotype has only a few counts. The chain joins TRBV6-2 or TRBV6-3 to TRBJ1-1, with 7 bases lining up with TRBD1. V was clipped by 5 bases and J by 8 bases; unmatched bases: 2. The CDR3 totals 11 residues. Germline CDR1 reads MNHEY; CDR2 reads SVGEGT. Here the CDR3 DNA reads TGTGCCAGCAGTGGGGGACAGGAAGCTTTCTTT. Translated: CASSGGQEAFF.

This clonotype was counted at least ten times. The chain carries TRBV29-1 and TRBJ2-1; D possibly corresponds to TRBD2 (6 bases). V was shortened by 4 bases and J by 3 bases, with 16 bases between the two germline ends. The CDR3 has 15 residues. Looked up from germline, CDR1 is SQVTM and CDR2 is ANQGSEA. The CDR3 loop reads CSVGPLRGSYNEQFF. The CDR3 DNA sequence: TGCAGCGTTGGGCCCCTGCGGGGTAGCTACAATGAGCAGTTCTTC.

The J gene is TRBJ2-7, the V gene TRBV5-4; TRBD2 agrees at 7 bases. CDR1 SGHNT and CDR2 YYREEE come from the germline V gene (reference sequence). The CDR3 extends over 14 amino acids. The V segment lost 4 bases and the J segment 4 bases; nucleotides outside the gene matches: 8. The CDR3 reads CASSGEGGLYEQYF. The CDR3 coding sequence is TGTGCCAGCAGCGGGGAGGGAGGGCTTTACGAGCAGTACTTC.

This clonotype was found a few times. The chain is built from TRBV10-3 and TRBJ2-7; D is possibly TRBD1 (5 bases). Germline V lookup: CDR1 ENHRY, CDR2 SYGVKD. V dropped 4 bases and J dropped 0 bases, with 16 bases sitting between them. The CDR3 contains 16 residues. CDR3 in amino acids: CAISVNLAGSSYEQYF. The DNA for the CDR3 is TGTGCCATCAGTGTCAATCTGGCAGGGTCCTCCTACGAGCAGTACTTC.

The table lists this clonotype with a few counts. This chain links TRBV5-1 with TRBJ2-7, with D perhaps TRBD2 (6 bases). From germline, CDR1 is SGHRS and CDR2 YFSETQ. Trimming removed 4 bases at V and 5 bases at J, with 19 bases between. This CDR3 region has 15 residues. The CDR3 DNA follows: TGCGCCAGCAGCACCGTGACCAGGGAGGTAAACGAGCAGTACTTC. Translation gives CASSTVTREVNEQYF.

The rearrangement links TRBV12-3 or TRBV12-4 to TRBJ1-5; D gene unclear. The CDR3 runs to 15 residues. V lost 7 bases and J 2 bases, leaving 15 bases between the germline ends. The CDR3 protein is CASTDRRGGNQPQHF. CDR3 DNA: TGTGCCAGCACCGATCGTCGCGGAGGCAATCAGCCCCAGCATTTT.

At least ten counts were recorded for this clonotype. The gene calls are TRBV4-1 and TRBJ1-1, with D possibly TRBD1 on 5 matching bases. In germline, CDR1 is MGHRA, CDR2 YSYEKL. The CDR3 loop spans 16 amino acids. Trimming pared 8 bases from V and 1 base from J, leaving 20 bases between. In DNA form, the CDR3 reads TGCGCCAGCGCCTCCCCTTTACAGGACCAGAACACTGAAGCTTTCTTT. It codes for CASASPLQDQNTEAFF.

This clonotype was detected many times. The CDR3 bases are TGCAGCGTTGAGGGACAGGGGGTTATGGCCCAGTACTTC. As protein: CSVEGQGVMAQYF. The chain is built from TRBV29-1 and TRBJ2-5; the match to TRBD1 covers 11 bases. With V trimmed by 3 bases and J by 9 bases, 6 bases remained unmatched. The germline V gene encodes CDR1 SQVTM and CDR2 ANQGSEA. The CDR3 covers 13 residues.

In its sample, this clonotype was seen a few times. The rearrangement uses TRBV28 and TRBJ2-3; 7 bases match TRBD1. This CDR3 region has 17 residues. Germline assignment: CDR1 MDHEN and CDR2 SYDVKM. The V gene end was trimmed by 5 bases and the J gene end by 6 bases; junction bases not matched to a gene: 17. Here the CDR3 DNA reads TGTGCCAGCAGTGCAGGGGCTACAGGGGTGGGGCGGGATACGCAGTATTTT. Amino acids: CASSAGATGVGRDTQYF. Using reference TRBV28 and TRBJ2-3 for the parts outside the CDR3, the full variable domain is DVKVTQSSRYLVKRTGEKVFLECVQDMDHENMFWYRQDPGLGLRLIYFSYDVKMKEKGDIPEGYSVSREKKERFSLILESASTNQTSMYLCASSAGATGVGRDTQYFGPGTRLTVL.

A few counts support this clonotype. The V call is TRBV7-9, the J call TRBJ2-1; D remains ambiguous. Germline values: CDR1 SEHNR, CDR2 FQNEAQ (reference sequence). Trimming took off 2 bases at V and 2 bases at J, with 16 bases between the two ends. The CDR3 is 17 residues long. DNA for the CDR3: TGTGCCAGCAGCTTAAGGTTCTCGCTAGGTGCCTACAATGAGCAGTTCTTC. It codes for CASSLRFSLGAYNEQFF. Based on the CDR3 plus reference TRBV7-9 and TRBJ2-1, the full variable domain is DTGVSQNPRHKITKRGQNVTFRCDPISEHNRLYWYRQTLGQGPEFLTYFQNEAQLEKSRLLSDRFSAERPKGSFSTLEIQRTEQGDSAMYLCASSLRFSLGAYNEQFFGPGTRLTVL.

Only a few counts were recorded for this clonotype. V gene TRBV28 combines with J gene TRBJ1-3; D remains ambiguous. The CDR3 is 15 amino acids. Trimming removed 3 bases at V and 0 bases at J, with 9 bases between. Per germline, CDR1 MDHEN and CDR2 SYDVKM. CDR3: CASSFSIYSGNTIYF. DNA for the CDR3: TGTGCCAGCAGTTTTAGCATTTACTCTGGAAACACCATATATTTT.

This clonotype was observed a handful of times. The chain links TRBV29-1 to TRBJ2-2; D is perhaps TRBD2 (6 bases). CDR1 and CDR2 from the germline V gene are SQVTM and ANQGSEA. The ends were cut back, 3 bases at V and 7 bases at J, with 12 bases in the middle. The CDR3 contains 13 residues. The CDR3 reads CSVDLGGHGELFF. The CDR3 DNA reads TGCAGCGTTGACTTGGGGGGTCACGGGGAGCTGTTTTTT.

This clonotype was recorded many times. The genes are TRBV29-1 and TRBJ1-1; D gene ambiguous. V was cut by 4 bases and J by 7 bases, with 10 bases left in between. CDR1 SQVTM and CDR2 ANQGSEA come from the germline V gene. The CDR3 runs to 11 residues. The CDR3 DNA follows: TGCAGCGTTGCGGGCTACCGTGAAGCTTTCTTT. Amino acids: CSVAGYREAFF.

This clonotype has a count of ten or more. The chain employs TRBV29-1 and TRBJ2-4; 10 bases are a match to TRBD1. V shed 6 bases and J 7 bases; nucleotides not matched to a gene: 6. CDR1 is SQVTM, CDR2 ANQGSEA, per germline. The length of the CDR3 is 13 residues. The CDR3 loop reads CSVPGQGRNIQYF. The CDR3 nucleotides are TGCAGCGTCCCGGGACAGGGGAGGAACATTCAGTACTTC.

V usage is TRBV5-1 and J usage is TRBJ2-2; D remains ambiguous. Germline loops: CDR1 SGHRS, CDR2 YFSETQ. The CDR3 contains 12 residues. V lost 7 bases to trimming and J lost 8 bases, with 12 bases between them. CDR3 in amino acids: CASARFVGELFF. In DNA form, the CDR3 reads TGCGCCAGCGCAAGATTTGTGGGGGAGCTGTTTTTT. Full variable domain (missing parts from reference TRBV5-1 and TRBJ2-2): KAGVTQTPRYLIKTRGQQVTLSCSPISGHRSVSWYQQTPGQGLQFLFEYFSETQRNKGNFPGRFSGRQFSNSRSEMNVSTLELGDSALYLCASARFVGELFFGEGSRLTVL.

There are a few counts of this clonotype. The genes are TRBV27 and TRBJ1-6, with D perhaps TRBD1 (5 bases). Trimming removed 6 bases at V and 13 bases at J, with 19 bases between. The CDR3 sequence is 14 residues long. Germline CDR1 MNHEY, CDR2 SMNVEV (reference sequence). The CDR3 DNA reads TGTGCCAGCAGCACCGGGACTCAGCCGTCGCCCCTCCACTTT. Residues: CASSTGTQPSPLHF.

Regarding this clonotype: As the CDR3 is not closed by the conserved phenylalanine or tryptophan, this likely results from a read error. It is unclear where the CDR3 begins or ends on the DNA, so no DNA is shown, and the CDR3 is as TCRdb lists it. The chain carries TRBV6-2 or TRBV6-3 and TRBJ2-7. The CDR3 totals 8 residues, both ends included. Per germline, CDR1 MNHEY and CDR2 SVGEGT. The CDR3 loop reads CASSSGGY.